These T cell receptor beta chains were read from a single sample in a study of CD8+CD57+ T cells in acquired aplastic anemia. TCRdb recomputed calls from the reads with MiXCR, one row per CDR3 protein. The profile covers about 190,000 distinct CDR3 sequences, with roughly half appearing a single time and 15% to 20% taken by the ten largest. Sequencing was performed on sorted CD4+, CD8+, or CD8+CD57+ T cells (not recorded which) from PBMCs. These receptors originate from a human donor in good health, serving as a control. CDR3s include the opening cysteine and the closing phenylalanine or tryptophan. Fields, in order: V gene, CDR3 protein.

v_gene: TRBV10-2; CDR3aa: CASSQDRSGDTGVEQYF
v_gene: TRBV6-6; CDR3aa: CASSYSPGPQHPDRVDQPQHF
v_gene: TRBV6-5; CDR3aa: CASSYGPSNQPQHF
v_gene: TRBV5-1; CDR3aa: CASSSEKYNEQLF
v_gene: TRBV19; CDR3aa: CASSTPPNTGQLNTEAFF
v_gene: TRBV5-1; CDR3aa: CASSITSGGSDEQFF
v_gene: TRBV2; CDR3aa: CASSERLAGGLYNEQFF
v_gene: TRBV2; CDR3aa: CASSERRGGNGYTF
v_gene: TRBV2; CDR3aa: CASQGRGRSPLHF
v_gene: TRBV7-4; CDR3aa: CAVGGTGEQYF
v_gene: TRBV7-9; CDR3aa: CASSRDSSGVYNEQFF
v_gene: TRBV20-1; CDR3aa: CSARPPPGVGDTQYF
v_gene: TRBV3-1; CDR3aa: CASSQDLETGRGGKLFF
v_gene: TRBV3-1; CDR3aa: CASSQGRGSPLHF
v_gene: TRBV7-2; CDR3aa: CASSLGQGGPYEQYF
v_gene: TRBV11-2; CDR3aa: CASRQGGDQPQHF
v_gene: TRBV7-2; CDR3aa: CASSFGGAGTDTQYF
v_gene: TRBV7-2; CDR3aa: CASSQRANRNEQYF
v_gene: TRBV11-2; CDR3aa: CASRVSGANVLTF
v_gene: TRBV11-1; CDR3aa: CASSPTRQGPVNTEAFF
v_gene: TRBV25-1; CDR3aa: CASSDLTAGGYTF
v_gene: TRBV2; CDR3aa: CASSDPGTGFYGYTF
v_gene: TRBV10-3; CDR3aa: CAISDQIRGTLTGNTIYF
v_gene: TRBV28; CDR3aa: CASSLVAASQETQYF
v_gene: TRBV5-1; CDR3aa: CASSPGTGTDEQYF
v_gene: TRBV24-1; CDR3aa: CATSDPGLDEQYF
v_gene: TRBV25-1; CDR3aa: CASSEERTGNTIYF
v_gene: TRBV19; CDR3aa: CASSNGGGRNTIYF
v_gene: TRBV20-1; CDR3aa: CSPDRGNTEAFF
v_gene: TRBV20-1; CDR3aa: CSATGDSGNTIYF